This entry features one T cell receptor beta chain sequence. This sample is drawn from a study of shared T cell receptors in the human thymus. The germline V gene has CDR1 MNHEY and CDR2 SVGAGI. V was pared by 6 bases and J by 5 bases, with 13 bases between. This CDR3 comprises 14 residues. The table came from immunoSEQ multiplex PCR; TCRdb's copy has only in-frame clones and leaves some out. The sample holds 500,000 to 750,000 clones, 70% to 90% seen once. The same data also went into a second study, on human thymus T cells.

The specimen sequenced was thymocytes. The sequence was obtained from a boy under two years old with a congenital heart defect. The chain couples TRBV6-5 to TRBJ1-4; no clear D gene. Here the CDR3 DNA reads TGTGCCAGCAGCAGAGGCGGCAAAAATGAAAAACTGTTTTTT. Its translation is CASSRGGKNEKLFF.